A single sample gave rise to the 9 T cell receptor beta chains below, sequenced in a study of shared clonotypes between healthy human individuals (dated by TCRdb to the early 2020s). The library was generated by the immunoSEQ multiplex PCR assay. TCRdb's version of the immuneACCESS table is confined to in-frame rearrangements and falls short of the full clone set. An unresolved V gene accounts for under half of the shortfall where checked; the remainder is of unknown origin. A total of over a million clones appear in this sample, more than 95% of them only once. 0.95% to 1.5% of the sample comes from the top ten. The sample taken for sequencing was naive CD4+ T cells sorted from blood. What the cell subset or site label conveys for this sample: CD45RA+ positively selected. Receptors were obtained from a man between 25 and 39 years old in good health.

This chain joins TRBV11-2 and TRBJ2-1, with TRBD2 matching over 12 bases. CDR3 length equals 17 residues. Germline CDR1 is SGHAT and CDR2 is FQNNGV. V was clipped by 0 bases and J by 5 bases; unmatched bases: 5. The CDR3 DNA reads TGTGCCAGCAGCTTAGATCGTCTAGCGGGAGGGGACAATGAGCAGTTCTTC. Its translation is CASSLDRLAGGDNEQFF.

CDR3 sequence (DNA): TGCGCCAGCAGCCAAGAGCTAGCGGGAGGGGTTCTTGGAGAGACCCAGTACTTC. This gives the protein CASSQELAGGVLGETQYF. The chain joins TRBV4-3 to TRBJ2-5; TRBD2 agrees at 12 bases. V was clipped by 0 bases and J by 4 bases; unmatched bases: 9. Germline assignment: CDR1 LGHNA and CDR2 YSLEER. The length of the CDR3 is 18 residues.

Comment on this clone: The sample contains more than one DNA sequence encoding this CDR3. This chain joins TRBV5-1 and TRBJ2-1; 7 bases agree with TRBD1. Germline-derived CDR1 and CDR2 are SGHRS and YFSETQ. CDR3 size: 15 residues. Trimming removed 0 bases from V and 2 bases from J; junction bases left unmatched: 2. The CDR3 DNA is TGCGCCAGCAGCTTGGGCCAGGGGGCCTACAATGAGCAGTTCTTC. Translation gives CASSLGQGAYNEQFF. Full variable domain (remainder filled in from reference TRBV5-1 and TRBJ2-1): KAGVTQTPRYLIKTRGQQVTLSCSPISGHRSVSWYQQTPGQGLQFLFEYFSETQRNKGNFPGRFSGRQFSNSRSEMNVSTLELGDSALYLCASSLGQGAYNEQFFGPGTRLTVL.

V usage is TRBV6-1 and J usage is TRBJ2-5; D ambiguous. The CDR3 length is 13 residues. V was shortened by 2 bases and J by 5 bases, with 9 bases between the two germline ends. Germline V gene sequence: CDR1 MNHNS, CDR2 SASEGT. As DNA, the CDR3 is TGTGCCAGCAGTGAATCCGTTGCGGAGACCCAGTACTTC. Encoded protein: CASSESVAETQYF.

V usage is TRBV6-5 and J usage is TRBJ2-1; TRBD2 is a possible D gene (5 bases). V was shortened by 2 bases and J by 6 bases, with 14 bases between the two germline ends. The CDR3 is made up of 15 amino acids. The V gene's germline CDR1 is MNHEY and CDR2 SVGAGI. CDR3 sequence reads: CASSYRTPDGNEQFF. In DNA, the CDR3 is TGTGCCAGCAGTTACCGGACTCCGGACGGCAATGAGCAGTTCTTC.

The genes are TRBV28 and TRBJ2-5, with TRBD1 matching 7 bases. V lost 6 bases, J lost 4 bases, and 8 bases stayed unmatched. Germline V gene data show CDR1 as MDHEN and CDR2 as SYDVKM. This CDR3 is built from 14 residues. For the CDR3, the DNA is TGTGCCAGCAGGAAGACAGGGTTCAGAGAGACCCAGTACTTC. Its protein is CASRKTGFRETQYF.

The chain uses TRBV7-2 and TRBJ2-7; 8 nucleotides agree with TRBD2. Germline CDR1 is SGHTA and CDR2 is FQGNSA. The CDR3 spans 14 residues. The V and J ends lost 5 bases and 4 bases, in that order; junction bases with no gene match: 7. The CDR3: CASSELAVYYEQYF. CDR3 coding DNA: TGTGCCAGCAGCGAACTAGCGGTGTATTACGAGCAGTACTTC.

Details on this clone: Other DNA sequences in the same sample also yield this CDR3. The chain recombines TRBV5-1 with TRBJ2-7, with D tentatively TRBD1 (5 bases). The CDR3 sequence is 14 residues long. V shed 2 bases and J shed 2 bases, with 11 bases lying between them. The germline V gene encodes CDR1 SGHRS and CDR2 YFSETQ. CDR3 loop: CASSLAGPPYEQYF. Written as DNA, the CDR3 is TGCGCCAGCAGCTTAGCAGGGCCACCCTACGAGCAGTACTTC. Full variable domain (outside the CDR3, taken from reference TRBV5-1 and TRBJ2-7): KAGVTQTPRYLIKTRGQQVTLSCSPISGHRSVSWYQQTPGQGLQFLFEYFSETQRNKGNFPGRFSGRQFSNSRSEMNVSTLELGDSALYLCASSLAGPPYEQYFGPGTRLTVT.

The gene calls are TRBV7-8 and TRBJ2-5; D not certain. In germline, CDR1 is SGHVS, CDR2 FQNEAQ. This CDR3 has 14 residues. Trimming cost V 1 base and J 7 bases, with 13 bases left between them. CDR3 bases: TGTGCCAGCAGCTTAGTGGATTGGGATGGGACCCAGTACTTC. Encoded protein: CASSLVDWDGTQYF.